The 18 T cell receptor beta chains reported below all come from one sample, sequenced in a study of T cells in Graves' hyperthyroidism and ophthalmopathy. Amplification yielded TCR beta CDR3 regions, with RNA transcripts as the source. HTBI primers were the set used in a first-round RT-PCR of the TCR CDR3. TCRdb re-called the multiplex PCR reads through MiXCR, storing one row per CDR3 protein. The data contain about 380,000 distinct CDR3 sequences, 14% of them singletons. The source material was blood. Receptor source: a woman aged 55-70 years with Graves' hyperthyroidism.

This clonotype was recorded many times. This chain connects TRBV5-6 to TRBJ1-5; unclear D gene. Trimming removed 1 base at V and 2 bases at J, with 16 bases between. CDR3 length: 17 residues. CDR1 SGHDT and CDR2 YYEEEE come from the germline V gene. This chain's CDR3 is CASSLTYGEMGNQPQHF. In nucleotides, the CDR3 is TGTGCCAGCAGCTTGACATACGGGGAGATGGGCAATCAGCCCCAGCATTTT.

In its sample, this clonotype was seen many times. The chain recombines TRBV18 with TRBJ1-1; TRBD1 matches at 10 bases. Trimming took 2 bases from V and 2 from J; bases not matched to a gene: 11. Germline CDR1 KGHSH, CDR2 LQKENI. The CDR3 extends over 18 amino acids. The CDR3 bases are TGTGCCAGCTCACCAAGTTGGAGTTGGGACAGGGGTAACACTGAAGCTTTCTTT. This sequence encodes CASSPSWSWDRGNTEAFF.

This clonotype occurred a few times. The chain links TRBV12-3 or TRBV12-4 to TRBJ1-1; D gene uncertain. V dropped 3 bases and J dropped 7 bases, with 12 bases sitting between them. The CDR3 is 13 residues long. The DNA for the CDR3 is TGTGCCAGCAGTTTGGAGACGGAGGGTGAAGCTTTCTTT. Its protein product is CASSLETEGEAFF.

There are a few counts of this clonotype. The rearrangement uses TRBV5-8 and TRBJ2-7; TRBD2 might be the D (5 bases). This CDR3 region has 15 residues. V lost 0 bases to trimming and J lost 1 base, with 11 bases between them. Germline V gene sequence: CDR1 SGHTS, CDR2 YDEGEE. The CDR3 is CASSLAFGSSYEQYF. In DNA form, the CDR3 reads TGTGCCAGCAGCTTGGCCTTTGGGAGTTCCTACGAGCAGTACTTC.

This clonotype was seen repeatedly, ten times or more. This chain connects TRBV6-5 to TRBJ1-2; 8 bases are a match to TRBD1. This CDR3 is built from 14 residues. J gave up 8 bases and V 2 bases, and 7 bases lay outside the gene matches. CDR1 and CDR2 (germline): MNHEY, SVGAGI. The CDR3 coding sequence is TGTGCCAGCAGTTACGGACAGGGAAGCGGCGGCTACACCTTC. Its protein is CASSYGQGSGGYTF.

This clonotype was detected many times. The chain combines TRBV27 with TRBJ2-3; the D gene is possibly TRBD2 (5 bases). The CDR3 has 16 amino acids. Trimming stripped 7 bases from V and 0 bases from J, with 17 bases between. In germline, CDR1 is MNHEY, CDR2 SMNVEV (reference sequence). This CDR3 reads CASKALATISTDTQYF. Here the CDR3 DNA reads TGTGCCAGCAAGGCATTAGCGACCATCAGCACAGATACGCAGTATTTT.

The J gene is TRBJ1-6, the V gene TRBV5-1, with D maybe TRBD1 (5 bases). Germline CDR1 SGHRS, CDR2 YFSETQ. V lost 1 base, J lost 5 bases, and 13 bases lay in between. The CDR3 consists of 16 residues. The CDR3 reads CASSLRGDPNNSPLHF. CDR3 bases: TGCGCCAGCAGCTTGCGAGGGGACCCAAATAATTCACCCCTCCACTTT.

This clonotype appeared many times. This chain connects TRBV20-1 to TRBJ2-7, with TRBD2 matching 8 bases. V was clipped by 6 bases and J by 1 base; unmatched bases: 14. In germline, CDR1 is DFQATT, CDR2 SNEGSKA (reference sequence). The CDR3 extends over 16 amino acids. CDR3 bases: TGCAGTGCCGACTCGAGGGGTAGCGGGATTTCCTACGAGCAGTACTTC. This encodes CSADSRGSGISYEQYF.

The chain carries TRBV5-8 and TRBJ1-2; TRBD1 might be the D (6 bases). Germline V lookup: CDR1 SGHTS, CDR2 YDEGEE. The germline V and J ends were trimmed by 3 bases and 0 bases, with 9 bases remaining between them. The CDR3 is 14 amino acids. The CDR3 DNA follows: TGTGCCAGCAGCTACCGGACAGCTAACTATGGCTACACCTTC. This translates into CASSYRTANYGYTF.

Remarks on this clonotype: A much larger clone differs from this one at a single base, so this may be a read error. The V call is TRBV7-8, the J call TRBJ1-1; the D is unclear. Looked up from germline, CDR1 is SGHVS and CDR2 is FQNEAQ. This CDR3 has 13 amino acids. As DNA, the CDR3 is TGTCCCAGCAGCCCGCAGTTGGGCGGTGAAGCTTTCTTT. Translating it yields CPSSPQLGGEAFF.

This clonotype was counted ten times or more. The chain is built from TRBV4-1 and TRBJ2-3; TRBD2 is a possible D gene (6 bases). This CDR3 region has 15 residues. Germline V gene sequence: CDR1 MGHRA, CDR2 YSYEKL. The V end lost 1 base, the J end lost 4 bases, and 12 bases lay between the germline ends. CDR3 loop: CASSQGLGGADTQYF. The DNA of the CDR3 is TGCGCCAGCAGCCAAGGACTAGGCGGCGCAGATACGCAGTATTTT.

This clonotype was counted at least ten times. The J gene is TRBJ2-3, the V gene TRBV20-1; D perhaps matches TRBD2 (6 bases). CDR1 is DFQATT, CDR2 SNEGSKA, per germline (reference sequence). The length of the CDR3 is 18 residues. V dropped 6 bases and J dropped 0 bases, with 25 bases sitting between them. CDR3 in amino acids: CSAAPPGGTEFSTDTQYF. The CDR3 bases are TGCAGTGCCGCCCCCCCAGGAGGGACCGAGTTTAGCACAGATACGCAGTATTTT.

In this sample, this clonotype turned up a few times. The chain links TRBV27 to TRBJ1-5; 8 positions match TRBD1. The V segment lost 6 bases and the J segment 7 bases; nucleotides outside the gene matches: 8. The CDR3 covers 14 residues. Germline CDR1 is MNHEY and CDR2 is SMNVEV (reference sequence). This chain's CDR3 is CASRNTGGDQPQHF. Here the CDR3 DNA reads TGTGCCAGCAGAAATACAGGGGGTGACCAGCCCCAGCATTTT.

This clonotype showed up many times. CDR3 sequence reads: CASRRGATNTEAFF. The CDR3 bases are TGTGCCAGCAGAAGGGGGGCCACGAACACTGAAGCTTTCTTT. The rearrangement links TRBV7-9 to TRBJ1-1, with a possible D match to TRBD1 (6 bases). From germline, CDR1 is SEHNR and CDR2 FQNEAQ (reference sequence). Trimming removed 6 bases at V and 1 base at J, with 12 bases between. This CDR3 is built from 14 residues.

This clonotype was detected a few times. Given a much more abundant clone one base away, this may be a read error. The chain carries TRBV9 and TRBJ2-1; 9 nucleotides line up with TRBD2. The germline V gene has CDR1 SGDLS and CDR2 YYNGEE. The CDR3 covers 15 residues. Losses at the gene ends were 2 bases for V and 2 bases for J; bases not matched to a gene: 2. For the CDR3, the DNA is TGTGCCAGCAGCGTTAGCGGGAGCGCCTACAATGAGCAGTTCTTC. Translated: CASSVSGSAYNEQFF.

This clonotype was recorded many times. The CDR3 nucleotides are TGTGCCAGTAGTACCCGTGAAGCGGGGGGCACAGATACGCAGTATTTT. Its protein product is CASSTREAGGTDTQYF. This chain uses TRBV19 with TRBJ2-3, with 8 nucleotides matching TRBD2. This CDR3 is built from 16 residues. V lost 4 bases to trimming and J lost 1 base; unmatched junction nucleotides: 7. The V gene's germline CDR1 is LNHDA and CDR2 SQIVND (reference sequence).

This clonotype was counted many times. V is TRBV24-1 and J is TRBJ1-2; no firm D call. The CDR3 covers 13 residues. The V gene lost 3 bases and the J gene lost 5 bases, with 9 bases spanning the gap. Germline loops: CDR1 KGHDR, CDR2 SFDVKD. The CDR3 DNA sequence: TGTGCCACCAGTGATCCATACGGTTATGGCTACACCTTC. It codes for CATSDPYGYGYTF.

The chain joins TRBV11-3 to TRBJ2-2; TRBD2 matches 7 bases. Looked up from germline, CDR1 is SGHNT and CDR2 is YENEEA. This CDR3 contains 16 residues. V shed 1 base and J 6 bases; nucleotides not matched to a gene: 8. CDR3: CASSLAAGVGAGELFF. The CDR3, as DNA: TGTGCCAGCAGCTTAGCGGCGGGAGTCGGAGCCGGGGAGCTGTTTTTT.